The 9 T cell receptor beta chains below all came from one sample that was sequenced in a study of T-cell memory formation after mild COVID-19. From the 5' RACE reads, TCRdb called clonotypes with MiXCR, one entry per CDR3 protein. In the table there are around 190,000 distinct CDR3 sequences, roughly 20% of which are singletons. The sequenced sample was PBMCs or a T cell subset sorted from them (not recorded which). These receptor sequences come from a young man who had mild COVID-19 (a few samples of this study predate the infection). Cell type and time point are not known.

There are a few counts of this clonotype. The V call is TRBV13, the J call TRBJ1-1, with D unclear. Germline loops: CDR1 PRHDT, CDR2 FYEKMQ (reference sequence). The CDR3 length is 15 residues. The V end was cut by 0 bases, the J end by 2 bases, with 10 bases between. CDR3 amino acids: CASSLGPVPNTEAFF. The DNA for the CDR3 is TGTGCCAGCAGCTTAGGACCGGTACCAAACACTGAAGCTTTCTTT. Full variable domain (remainder filled in from reference TRBV13 and TRBJ1-1): AAGVIQSPRHLIKEKRETATLKCYPIPRHDTVYWYQQGPGQDPQFLISFYEKMQSDKGSIPDRFSAQQFSDYHSELNMSSLELGDSALYFCASSLGPVPNTEAFFGQGTRLTVV.

The V and J genes are TRBV7-2 and TRBJ1-2; TRBD1 aligns across 7 bases. The CDR3 spans 18 residues. With 7 bases clipped from V and 2 bases from J, the junction kept 19 bases outside the gene matches. Germline-derived CDR1 and CDR2 are SGHTA and FQGNSA. DNA of the CDR3: TGTGCCAGCACCCCCCCACGGGGGGGGGACAGCTCCAACTATGGCTACACCTTC. Amino acids: CASTPPRGGDSSNYGYTF.

The CDR3 loop reads CASSDQGASHQWAFF. The CDR3 DNA reads TGTGCCAGCAGTGATCAGGGGGCGTCCCACCAATGGGCTTTCTTT. The J gene is TRBJ1-1, the V gene TRBV6-6, with 8 bases identical to TRBD1. The CDR3 is 15 amino acids. The V gene end was trimmed by 5 bases and the J gene end by 11 bases; junction bases not matched to a gene: 16. Germline V gene lookup returns CDR1 MNHNY and CDR2 SVGAGI (reference sequence).

This clonotype was picked up many times. This chain links TRBV15 with TRBJ1-5, with D uncertain. This CDR3 region has 12 residues. Trimming stripped 1 base from V and 5 bases from J, with 3 bases between. The germline gives CDR1 LNHNV, CDR2 YYDKDF (reference sequence). DNA of the CDR3: TGTGCCACCAGCAGAGCAGATCAGCCCCAGCATTTT. It encodes CATSRADQPQHF.

The rearrangement joins TRBV28 to TRBJ2-3; TRBD1 matches 9 bases. CDR3 length: 14 amino acids. Germline V lookup: CDR1 MDHEN, CDR2 SYDVKM. V shed 3 bases and J 7 bases; nucleotides not matched to a gene: 5. CDR3 bases: TGTGCCAGCAGTTTGAAACAGGGGGCTTATACGCAGTATTTT. Translation: CASSLKQGAYTQYF.

This chain uses TRBV20-1 with TRBJ1-5; D might be TRBD1 (5 bases). Germline V gene lookup returns CDR1 DFQATT and CDR2 SNEGSKA (reference sequence). The CDR3 is 15 amino acids. The V and J ends lost 3 bases and 5 bases respectively, with 17 bases between them. The CDR3 DNA reads TGCAGTGCTAGTGTGGCAGGGCTAGGAGATCAGCCCCAGCATTTT. It encodes CSASVAGLGDQPQHF.

This clonotype appeared many times. The CDR3 here is CASSPDNNSPLHF. The CDR3 DNA sequence: TGTGCCAGCTCACCGGACAATAATTCACCCCTCCACTTT. The chain links TRBV18 to TRBJ1-6; a possible D gene is TRBD1 (5 bases). Per germline, CDR1 KGHSH and CDR2 LQKENI. Trimming removed 3 bases from V and 5 bases from J, with 5 bases in between. The CDR3 has 13 amino acids. Looking up the rest from reference TRBV18 and TRBJ1-6 gives the full variable domain: NAGVMQNPRHLVRRRGQEARLRCSPMKGHSHVYWYRQLPEEGLKFMVYLQKENIIDESGMPKERFSAEFPKEGPSILRIQQVVRGDSAAYFCASSPDNNSPLHFGNGTRLTVT.

The chain uses TRBV7-6 and TRBJ2-3; 8 bases match TRBD2. The V gene end was trimmed by 5 bases and the J gene end by 9 bases; junction bases not matched to a gene: 10. This CDR3 comprises 14 residues. CDR1 and CDR2 from the germline V gene are SGHVS and FNYEAQ. CDR3 sequence reads: CASSMGLGAGTQYF. The DNA for the CDR3 is TGTGCCAGCAGCATGGGACTAGGGGCAGGGACGCAGTATTTT.

This clonotype was recorded many times. The chain couples TRBV12-3 or TRBV12-4 to TRBJ1-1, with D hard to call. Trimming removed 5 bases at V and 0 bases at J, with 13 bases between. The CDR3 totals 15 residues. The chain's CDR3 is CASSLRVGMNTEAFF. The CDR3 nucleotides are TGTGCCAGCAGTCTGAGGGTGGGGATGAACACTGAAGCTTTCTTT.